This T cell receptor beta chain was recovered during a study of shared clonotypes between healthy human individuals. Of note for this clone: Antigen: not known.

TCRdb keeps only in-frame clones here, not all; method: immunoSEQ multiplex PCR. This table holds 520,000 or so clones, 79% found once. General study results and limits: Sampling covered nothing but blood. Tissue TCR repertoires likely differ from those found in blood.

The CDR3 consists of 15 residues. Germline assignment: CDR1 KGHSH and CDR2 LQKENI. V lost 3 bases to trimming and J lost 5 bases, with 16 bases between them. The chain recombines TRBV18 with TRBJ1-1; D uncertain. This TCR derives from a middle-aged woman in good health. Some clones in this sample may be carry-over from other donors' samples. The sequenced material came from PBMCs. In DNA, the CDR3 is TGTGCCAGCTCACCTAGCCCTCTGGCCGGAACTGAAGCTTTCTTT. As protein: CASSPSPLAGTEAFF. The variable domain in full, with the rest retrieved from reference TRBV18 and TRBJ1-1, is NAGVMQNPRHLVRRRGQEARLRCSPMKGHSHVYWYRQLPEEGLKFMVYLQKENIIDESGMPKERFSAEFPKEGPSILRIQQVVRGDSAAYFCASSPSPLAGTEAFFGQGTRLTVV.